This passage covers 2 T cell receptor beta chains from one sample sequenced in a study of CD8+ T cells in alopecia areata. Treatment given: oral pan-JAK inhibitor, 5-10 mg twice daily. cDNA reverse transcribed from extracted RNA served as the sequencing template. Sequencing used immunoSEQ multiplex PCR; TCRdb keeps in-frame clones, though not all of them. Here the sample spans about 200,000 clones, over 45% being singletons. The sequencing used CD4+ T cells sorted from blood, collected at week 24, from a patient treated with tofacitinib. These TCRs come from a human donor with alopecia areata.

This chain links TRBV30 with TRBJ2-2; 7 bases line up with TRBD1. The CDR3 contains 14 residues. V dropped 0 bases and J dropped 5; count of bases not matched to a gene: 3. Germline values: CDR1 GTSNPN, CDR2 SVGIG (reference sequence). CDR3 nucleotide sequence: TGTGCCTGGAGTGTCAGGGGGACGACCGGGGAGCTGTTTTTT. Protein: CAWSVRGTTGELFF.

About this clone itself: Sequence at one end of the junction differs from germline and may be a read error. V gene TRBV30 combines with J gene TRBJ2-7; possible D gene TRBD2, 5 bases. The germline CDR1 and CDR2 sequences are GTSNPN and SVGIG (reference sequence). This CDR3 contains 12 residues. The CDR3 spells CAWSALGNEQYF. The CDR3 bases are TGTGCTTGGAGTGCACTAGGGAACGAGCAGTACTTC.